The source of this T cell receptor (beta chain) is a study of blood T cell repertoires in COVID-19. Germline CDR1 SGHNT, CDR2 YYREEE (reference sequence). Trimming left V 0 bases short and J 2 bases short, with 11 bases between. The CDR3 extends over 15 amino acids. Seattle patients were enrolled while actively infected and followed longitudinally. Under the authors' procedure: Amplified reference gene primers provided the basis for estimating nucleated cell counts. Sequenced by immunoSEQ multiplex PCR; TCRdb stores in-frame clones only, minus some. D and trimming come from the DNA, and the V and J calls and clone size come from that table. This table holds roughly 350,000 clones, roughly 90% found once.

This clonotype was sampled from a woman aged 65 to 85 with COVID-19, enrolled during active disease. The sequencing input was peripheral blood. This chain joins TRBV5-4 and TRBJ2-5, with D possibly matching TRBD1 (6 bases). The CDR3 DNA sequence: TGTGCCAGCAGCTTGGCTCAGGGGACGCAAGAGACCCAGTACTTC. It yields the protein CASSLAQGTQETQYF.